A single T cell receptor beta chain is shown here with its context. This specimen belongs to a study of T-cell reconstitution after alpha-beta-depleted transplantation in children. CDR3 length equals 19 residues. Germline CDR1 reads SGHTA; CDR2 reads FQGNSA. V was pared by 0 bases and J by 2 bases, with 8 bases of the junction left unmatched. Molecular barcoding with unique molecular identifiers was used for the TCRbeta library. TCRdb redid the calling of the PCR reads with MiXCR, one entry per CDR3 protein. Of about a million distinct CDR3 sequences listed, roughly 29% were seen once; the top ten hold 28%.

This clonotype was obtained from a boy in the first two years of life who had a stem cell transplant for SCID, so the T cells may come from the graft donor. Source: PBMCs, mostly from graft donor cells, taken 360 days after TCRalphabeta/CD19-depleted stem cell transplant. This chain connects TRBV7-2 to TRBJ1-5, with 12 bases that match TRBD1. The DNA of the CDR3 is TGTGCCAGCAGCTTAGCCGGGACAGGGGGCAACTATGGCAATCAGCCCCAGCATTTT. It translates to CASSLAGTGGNYGNQPQHF.